The TCR beta chain described here comes from a study of T cell responses to AZD1222 COVID-19 vaccine. For the study at large: Investigators merged groups given second doses at roughly 4 or roughly 12 weeks.

Study observations and caveats: Among those given AZD1222, only five or six were seropositive at baseline. Repertoires in all cases were sampled only once the peak T cell response had passed. Unmutated variant regions are reportedly the target of nearly half of TCRs that are spike-specific.

Measured with immunoSEQ multiplex PCR; TCRdb has only the in-frame clones, and not every one. This sample carries about 85,000 clones, 80% to 90% of them seen once, and the ten largest clones take 6.5% to 7.5%. As regards this clone: The antigen is unknown.

V gave up 4 bases and J gave up 10 bases, with 11 bases separating them. The CDR3 spans 12 residues. Per the germline V gene, CDR1 is SGHDN and CDR2 is FVKESK. The material sequenced was peripheral blood, taken on day 0 of AZD1222 vaccination. The chain employs TRBV14 and TRBJ2-1; TRBD2 might be the D (6 bases). The TCR originated in an adult in good health. CDR3 in DNA: TGTGCCAGCAGCCGCCTAGCGATCGAGCAGTTCTTC. Its protein product is CASSRLAIEQFF.